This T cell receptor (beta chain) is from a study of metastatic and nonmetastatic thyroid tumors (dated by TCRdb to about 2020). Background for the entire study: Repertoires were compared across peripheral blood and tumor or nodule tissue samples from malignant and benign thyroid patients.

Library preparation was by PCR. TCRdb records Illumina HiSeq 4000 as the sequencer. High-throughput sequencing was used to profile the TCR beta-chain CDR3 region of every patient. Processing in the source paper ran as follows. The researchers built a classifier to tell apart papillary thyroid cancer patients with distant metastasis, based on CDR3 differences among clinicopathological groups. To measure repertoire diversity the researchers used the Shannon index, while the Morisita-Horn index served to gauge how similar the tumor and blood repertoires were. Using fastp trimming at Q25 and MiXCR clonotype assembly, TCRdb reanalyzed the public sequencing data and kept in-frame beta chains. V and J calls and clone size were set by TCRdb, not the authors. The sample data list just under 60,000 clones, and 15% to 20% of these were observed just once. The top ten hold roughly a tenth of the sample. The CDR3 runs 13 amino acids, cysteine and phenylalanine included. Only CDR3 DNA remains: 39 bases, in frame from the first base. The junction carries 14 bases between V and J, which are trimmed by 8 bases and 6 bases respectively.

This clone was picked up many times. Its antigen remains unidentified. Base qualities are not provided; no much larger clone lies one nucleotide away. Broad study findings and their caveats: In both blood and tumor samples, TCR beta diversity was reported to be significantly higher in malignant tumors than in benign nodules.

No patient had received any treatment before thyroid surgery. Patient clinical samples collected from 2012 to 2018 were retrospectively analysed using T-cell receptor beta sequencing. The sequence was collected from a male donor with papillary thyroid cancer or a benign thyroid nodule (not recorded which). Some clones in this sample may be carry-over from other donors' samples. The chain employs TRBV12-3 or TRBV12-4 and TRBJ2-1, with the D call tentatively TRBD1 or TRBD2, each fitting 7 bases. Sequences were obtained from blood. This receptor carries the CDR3 CASGQGGPNEQFF. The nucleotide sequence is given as TGTGCCAGCGGCCAGGGGGGGCCCAATGAGCAGTTCTTC.